Below are 26 T cell receptor beta chains sequenced from a single sample in a study of cytomegalovirus exposure and HLA in healthy donors. The PCR ran on 60 Vbeta and 13 Jbeta primers. Libraries were prepared by immunoSEQ multiplex PCR; TCRdb keeps only in-frame clonotypes and omits some of them. The sample holds roughly 100,000 clones, 83% seen once. Sequenced material: PBMCs. These receptors were obtained from a man between 18 and 29 years old in good health and CMV-seronegative.

This clone was counted once. The chain joins TRBV7-3 to TRBJ1-3; D remains unclear. Germline values: CDR1 SGHTA, CDR2 FQGTGA. CDR3 size: 14 residues. Trimming pared 5 bases from V and 4 bases from J, leaving 12 bases between. The CDR3: CASSPGSGGNTIYF. CDR3 coding DNA: TGTGCCAGCAGCCCCGGTAGCGGCGGAAACACCATATATTTT.

The chain uses TRBV6-6 and TRBJ2-5, with a weak D call TRBD2 (5 bases). Trimming took off 0 bases at V and 5 bases at J, with 10 bases between the two ends. CDR1 and CDR2 (germline): MNHNY, SVGAGI (reference sequence). This CDR3 has 14 residues. The CDR3 DNA reads TGTGCCAGCAGTTACTCTGGCAGAGGGGAGACCCAGTACTTC. It yields the protein CASSYSGRGETQYF.

This chain links TRBV6-6 with TRBJ2-4; perhaps TRBD2 as D (5 bases). From germline, CDR1 is MNHNY and CDR2 SVGAGI (reference sequence). This CDR3 comprises 16 residues. V lost 0 bases to trimming and J lost 1 base, with 10 bases between them. The CDR3, as DNA: TGTGCCAGCAGTTACTCAAGCGGATCTGCCAAAAACATTCAGTACTTC. Protein sequence: CASSYSSGSAKNIQYF.

The gene calls are TRBV5-4 and TRBJ2-1, with TRBD2 matching over 14 bases. Trimming took 5 bases from V and 8 from J; bases not matched to a gene: 12. The germline gives CDR1 SGHNT, CDR2 YYREEE (reference sequence). This CDR3 has 17 residues. CDR3 coding DNA: TGTGCCAGCAGACCGGGACTAGCGGGAGATTTCGGGGATGAGCAGTTCTTC. The encoded protein is CASRPGLAGDFGDEQFF.

The chain combines TRBV6-1 with TRBJ2-7, with 8 bases identical to TRBD2. The CDR3 is 13 amino acids. Germline V gene lookup returns CDR1 MNHNS and CDR2 SASEGT. CDR3 coding DNA: TGTGCCAGCCGAATTTCAAGCGGGAGTTCCTGGAGGGTC. Amino acids: CASRISSGSSWRV.

The rearrangement joins TRBV15 to TRBJ2-4; tentative D call: TRBD2 (5 bases). The CDR3 is 13 residues long. The V end was cut by 4 bases, the J end by 6 bases, with 10 bases between. Germline CDR1 and CDR2: LNHNV and YYDKDF (reference sequence). The CDR3: CATSNGEGNIQYF. CDR3 bases: TGTGCCACCAGCAATGGCGAGGGAAACATTCAGTACTTC.

CDR3 in DNA: TGTGCCAGCAGTTCTCCCGGGACACTGAATCAGCCCCAGCATTTT. Translation: CASSSPGTLNQPQHF. The chain recombines TRBV28 with TRBJ1-5, with TRBD1 as a possible D gene (6 bases). The CDR3 is 15 amino acids. The V end lost 4 bases, the J end lost 4 bases, and 14 bases lay between the germline ends. CDR1 is MDHEN, CDR2 SYDVKM, per germline.

The rearrangement links TRBV28 to TRBJ1-5; perhaps TRBD1 as D (6 bases). The CDR3 has 15 residues. Trimming cost V 5 bases and J 4 bases, with 15 bases left between them. Germline-derived CDR1 and CDR2 are MDHEN and SYDVKM. Here the CDR3 reads CASSLSSTGNQPQHF. The CDR3 DNA is TGTGCCAGCAGTCTGAGCTCTACAGGGAATCAGCCCCAGCATTTT.

The chain carries TRBV7-9 and TRBJ2-5, with D tentatively TRBD2 (6 bases). Germline V gene data show CDR1 as SEHNR and CDR2 as FQNEAQ (reference sequence). V was trimmed by 1 base and J by 2 bases, leaving 14 bases between them. The CDR3 extends over 16 amino acids. CDR3 nucleotides: TGTGCCAGCAGCTTAGGGGGGGTGGGGCTTCAAGAGACCCAGTACTTC. It yields the protein CASSLGGVGLQETQYF.

V and J are TRBV13 and TRBJ2-7; D perhaps matches TRBD2 (5 bases). The CDR3 extends over 13 amino acids. V was trimmed by 0 bases and J by 5 bases, leaving 8 bases between them. Looked up from germline, CDR1 is PRHDT and CDR2 is FYEKMQ (reference sequence). This CDR3 reads CASSLGQADEQYF. The DNA for the CDR3 is TGTGCCAGCAGCTTAGGCCAAGCGGACGAGCAGTACTTC.

This clone showed up just a few times. The J gene is TRBJ2-1, the V gene TRBV11-2; tentatively, D is TRBD2 (6 bases). Trimming left V 5 bases short and J 5 bases short, with 16 bases between. The length of the CDR3 is 15 residues. Germline CDR1 and CDR2: SGHAT and FQNNGV. Written as DNA, the CDR3 is TGTGCCAGCAGCCCCTTGGGGGGATTGAACAATGAGCAGTTCTTC. Its protein product is CASSPLGGLNNEQFF.

This chain joins TRBV6-1 and TRBJ2-3; D might be TRBD2 (6 bases). Trimming stripped 3 bases from V and 2 bases from J, with 12 bases between. This CDR3 comprises 15 residues. Looked up from germline, CDR1 is MNHNS and CDR2 is SASEGT. For the CDR3, the DNA is TGTGCCAGCAGTGAGGACCCGGGACTCACAGATACGCAGTATTTT. This translates into CASSEDPGLTDTQYF.

This chain joins TRBV29-1 and TRBJ2-1; D perhaps matches TRBD2 (6 bases). CDR3 size: 12 residues. V lost 6 bases, J lost 6 bases, and 12 bases lay in between. The germline CDR1 and CDR2 sequences are SQVTM and ANQGSEA. CDR3 protein: CSVRLVGNEQFF. CDR3 nucleotides: TGCAGCGTGCGACTAGTCGGCAATGAGCAGTTCTTC.

The chain combines TRBV30 with TRBJ1-2, with a tentative D call TRBD1 (6 bases). The germline V gene encodes CDR1 GTSNPN and CDR2 SVGIG (reference sequence). V gave up 5 bases and J gave up 1 base, with 11 bases separating them. The length of the CDR3 is 13 residues. The CDR3 nucleotides read TGTGCCTGGGCATTGGACAGTAACTATGGCTACACCTTC. Encoded protein: CAWALDSNYGYTF.

This clone appeared once. The V call is TRBV9, the J call TRBJ2-2; TRBD2 aligns across 9 bases. This CDR3 is built from 16 residues. The germline CDR1 and CDR2 sequences are SGDLS and YYNGEE. J gave up 6 bases and V 3 bases, and 9 bases lay outside the gene matches. The CDR3 bases are TGTGCCAGCAGCGATCCGAGACTAGCGGACCCCGGGGAGCTGTTTTTT. It translates to CASSDPRLADPGELFF.

The rearrangement links TRBV7-8 to TRBJ1-6; TRBD1 might be the D (6 bases). The V gene lost 3 bases and the J gene lost 8 bases, with 11 bases spanning the gap. There are 14 residues in the CDR3. Germline V gene data show CDR1 as SGHVS and CDR2 as FQNEAQ. The CDR3 region has the DNA TGTGCCAGCAGCTTGCGGGGGCTACATTCACCCCTCCACTTT. Translating it yields CASSLRGLHSPLHF. Looking up the rest from reference TRBV7-8 and TRBJ1-6 gives the full variable domain: GAGVSQSPRYKVAKRGQDVALRCDPISGHVSLFWYQQALGQGPEFLTYFQNEAQLDKSGLPSDRFFAERPEGSVSTLKIQRTQQEDSAVYLCASSLRGLHSPLHFGNGTRLTVT.

This clone is a singleton in its sample. CDR3 in DNA: TGTGCCAGCAGTTTAACGAGGAGCACCTCTAACTATGGCTACACCTTC. It translates to CASSLTRSTSNYGYTF. This chain uses TRBV27 with TRBJ1-2; no clear D. There are 16 residues in the CDR3. V lost 2 bases, J lost 0 bases, and 13 bases lay in between. CDR1 is MNHEY, CDR2 SMNVEV, per germline (reference sequence).

V usage is TRBV28 and J usage is TRBJ1-5, with TRBD1 matching 8 bases. This CDR3 has 16 amino acids. The junction had 9 bases not matched to a gene; V was cut back by 4 bases and J by 4 bases. Germline V lookup: CDR1 MDHEN, CDR2 SYDVKM. Written as DNA, the CDR3 is TGTGCCAGCAGTTGGGTGGACAGGGCTGGGAATCAGCCCCAGCATTTT. It yields the protein CASSWVDRAGNQPQHF.

V and J are TRBV11-2 and TRBJ2-7; TRBD2 aligns across 7 bases. V was clipped by 5 bases and J by 0 bases; unmatched bases: 10. This CDR3 contains 16 residues. Per the germline V gene, CDR1 is SGHAT and CDR2 is FQNNGV. CDR3 region: CASSPLRRESSYEQYF. The DNA of the CDR3 is TGTGCCAGCAGCCCCTTGCGGCGGGAGAGCTCCTACGAGCAGTACTTC.

The chain combines TRBV28 with TRBJ2-7; perhaps TRBD1 as D (6 bases). Germline V gives CDR1 MDHEN, CDR2 SYDVKM. The CDR3 sequence is 15 residues long. V lost 7 bases to trimming and J lost 5 bases, with 21 bases between them. Here the CDR3 reads CASTLGTPGAHEQYF. CDR3 DNA sequence: TGTGCCAGCACCCTCGGGACCCCAGGGGCCCACGAGCAGTACTTC.

This chain links TRBV7-9 with TRBJ2-5; 8 nucleotides line up with TRBD2. CDR1 and CDR2 from the germline V gene are SEHNR and FQNEAQ (reference sequence). CDR3 length: 14 residues. The V and J ends lost 1 base and 5 bases, in that order; junction bases with no gene match: 3. CDR3 in amino acids: CASSLELAEETQYF. The CDR3 bases are TGTGCCAGCAGCTTAGAACTAGCGGAGGAGACCCAGTACTTC.

The chain has TRBV9 and TRBJ2-7, with D unresolved. In germline, CDR1 is SGDLS, CDR2 YYNGEE. The V end lost 0 bases, the J end lost 3 bases, and 13 bases lay between the germline ends. The CDR3 covers 15 residues. Here the CDR3 reads CASSVGVSVSYEQYF. Written as DNA, the CDR3 is TGTGCCAGCAGCGTAGGGGTCAGCGTGAGCTACGAGCAGTACTTC.

The chain carries TRBV2 and TRBJ2-2, with TRBD1 matching 7 bases. CDR3 length: 14 amino acids. The germline V gene has CDR1 SNHLY and CDR2 FYNNEI. J was trimmed by 0 bases and V by 7 bases; bases with no gene match: 2. The CDR3 sequence: CASTGTANTGELFF. CDR3 DNA: TGTGCCAGCACAGGGACAGCGAACACCGGGGAGCTGTTTTTT.

This chain joins TRBV10-3 and TRBJ2-2; D is uncertain. With 7 bases removed from V and 1 base from J, the gap between germline ends came to 7 bases. This CDR3 has 13 residues. The germline gives CDR1 ENHRY, CDR2 SYGVKD. CDR3 coding DNA: TGTGCCATCAATCGAGAGAACACCGGGGAGCTGTTTTTT. Translation: CAINRENTGELFF.

V is TRBV11-3 and J is TRBJ2-1, with 11 bases aligning to TRBD2. With 4 bases clipped from V and 8 bases from J, the junction kept 10 bases outside the gene matches. CDR1 is SGHNT and CDR2 is YENEEA in the germline V gene. The CDR3 has 16 residues. Here the CDR3 reads CASSSFSGRAGDEQFF. In DNA, the CDR3 is TGTGCCAGCAGCTCCTTTAGCGGGAGGGCCGGCGATGAGCAGTTCTTC.

The chain employs TRBV4-1 and TRBJ1-1, with 8 nucleotides matching TRBD1. The CDR3 has 15 residues. In germline, CDR1 is MGHRA, CDR2 YSYEKL. V shed 5 bases and J 1 base; nucleotides not matched to a gene: 6. CDR3 coding DNA: TGCGCCAGCAGCTGGACAGGGATGGGGAACACTGAAGCTTTCTTT. Protein: CASSWTGMGNTEAFF.